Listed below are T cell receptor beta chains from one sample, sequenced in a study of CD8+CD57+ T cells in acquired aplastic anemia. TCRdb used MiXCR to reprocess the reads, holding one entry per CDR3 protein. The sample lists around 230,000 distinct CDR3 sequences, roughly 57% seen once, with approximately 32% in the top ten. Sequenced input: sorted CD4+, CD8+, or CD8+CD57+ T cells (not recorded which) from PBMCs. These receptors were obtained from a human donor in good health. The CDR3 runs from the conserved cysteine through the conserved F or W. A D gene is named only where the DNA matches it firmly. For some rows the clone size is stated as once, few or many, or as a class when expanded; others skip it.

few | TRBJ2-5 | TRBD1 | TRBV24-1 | CATSDLNRGETQYF | TGTGCCACCAGTGATTTGAACAGGGGAGAGACCCAGTACTTC
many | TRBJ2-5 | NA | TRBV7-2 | CASSDDLVRETQYF | TGTGCCAGCAGCGATGACCTCGTAAGAGAGACCCAGTACTTC
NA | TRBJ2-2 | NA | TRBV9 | CASSVETSGELFF | TGTGCCAGCAGCGTAGAAACTAGCGGGGAGCTGTTTTTT
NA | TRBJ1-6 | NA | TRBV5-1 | CASSLAGISPLHF | TGCGCCAGCAGCTTGGCAGGGATTTCACCCCTCCACTTT
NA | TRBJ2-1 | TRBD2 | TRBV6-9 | CASSTIRTSDEQFF | TGTGCCAGCAGTACCATCCGGACTAGCGATGAGCAGTTCTTC
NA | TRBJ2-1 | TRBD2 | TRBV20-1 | CSAGTGLAGHDSYNEQFF | TGCAGTGCAGGTACCGGACTAGCGGGACACGACTCCTACAATGAGCAGTTCTTC
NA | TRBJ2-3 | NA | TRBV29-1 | CSVESERHRRTDTQYF | TGCAGCGTTGAATCGGAAAGACATAGAAGGACAGATACGCAGTATTTT
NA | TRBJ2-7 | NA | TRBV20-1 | CSARARSDYEQYF | TGCAGTGCTAGAGCCAGGTCGGACTACGAGCAGTACTTC
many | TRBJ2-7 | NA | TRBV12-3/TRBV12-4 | CASSFISQYSYEQYF | TGTGCCAGCAGTTTTATATCCCAATACTCCTACGAGCAGTACTTC
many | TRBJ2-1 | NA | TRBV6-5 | CASSSGDEQFF | TGTGCCAGCAGTTCGGGGGATGAGCAGTTCTTC
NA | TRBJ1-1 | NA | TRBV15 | CATSSGGYNTEAFF | TGTGCCACCAGCAGCGGGGGGTATAACACTGAAGCTTTCTTT
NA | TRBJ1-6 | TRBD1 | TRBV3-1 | CASSQGTGGSPLHF | TGTGCCAGCAGCCAGGGGACAGGGGGATCACCCCTCCACTTT
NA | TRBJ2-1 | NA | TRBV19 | CASRAPGTSNEQFF | TGTGCCAGTAGAGCTCCTGGGACCTCCAATGAGCAGTTCTTC
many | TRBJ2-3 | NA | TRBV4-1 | CASSQGPSDSTDTQYF | TGCGCCAGCAGCCAAGGTCCGAGCGATAGCACAGATACGCAGTATTTT
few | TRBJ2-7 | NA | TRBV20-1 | CSAWSRMEQYF | TGCAGTGCTTGGAGCAGGATGGAGCAGTACTTC
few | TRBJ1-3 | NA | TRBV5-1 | CASSLAQIGDTIYF | TGCGCCAGCAGCTTGGCCCAAATCGGGGACACCATATATTTT
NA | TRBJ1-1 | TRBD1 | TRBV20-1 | CSARETGDEAFF | TGCAGTGCTAGAGAGACAGGGGATGAAGCTTTCTTT
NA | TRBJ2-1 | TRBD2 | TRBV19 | CASSFGTSGADEQFF | TGTGCCAGTAGTTTCGGGACTAGCGGGGCAGATGAGCAGTTCTTC
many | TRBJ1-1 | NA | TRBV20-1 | CSARDLGAAEAFF | TGCAGTGCTAGAGATTTGGGGGCCGCTGAAGCTTTCTTT
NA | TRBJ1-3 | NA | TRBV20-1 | CSAPESGNTIYF | TGCAGTGCTCCAGAGTCTGGAAACACCATATATTTT
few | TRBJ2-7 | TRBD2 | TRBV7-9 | CASSLNPTLAVYEQYF | TGTGCCAGCAGCTTAAATCCCACGCTAGCGGTCTACGAGCAGTACTTC
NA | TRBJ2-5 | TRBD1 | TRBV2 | CASSDRGQGIRTQYF | TGTGCCAGCAGCGACAGGGGGCAAGGGATTCGGACCCAGTACTTC
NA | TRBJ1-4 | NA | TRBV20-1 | CSAREGGRGGEKLFF | TGCAGTGCTAGAGAGGGGGGCAGGGGAGGTGAAAAACTGTTTTTT
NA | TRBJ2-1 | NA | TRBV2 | CASSVEGYEQFF | TGTGCCAGCAGTGTGGAGGGCTATGAGCAGTTCTTC
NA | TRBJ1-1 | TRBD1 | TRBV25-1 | CASSREGAGQGEEAFF | TGTGCCAGCAGTCGAGAAGGAGCGGGACAGGGGGAAGAAGCTTTCTTT
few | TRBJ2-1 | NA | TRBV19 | CASSASASSYNEQFF | TGTGCCAGTAGCGCTAGCGCGAGCTCCTACAATGAGCAGTTCTTC
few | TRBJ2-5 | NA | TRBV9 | CASSVGAVARETQYF | TGTGCCAGCAGCGTAGGGGCGGTAGCGAGGGAGACCCAGTACTTC
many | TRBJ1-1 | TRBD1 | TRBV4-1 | CASRDQGAGTEAFF | TGCGCCAGCAGGGATCAGGGGGCCGGGACGGAAGCTTTCTTT
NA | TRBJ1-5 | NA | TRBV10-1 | CASSEGLVGHEHF | TGCGCCAGCAGTGAAGGTCTAGTAGGCCACGAGCATTTT
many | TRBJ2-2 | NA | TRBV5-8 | CASSPRSGELFF | TGTGCCAGCAGCCCTAGGTCCGGGGAGCTGTTTTTT
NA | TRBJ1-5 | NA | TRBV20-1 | CSARDGRDASNQPQHF | TGTAGTGCTAGAGATGGGAGGGACGCTAGCAATCAGCCCCAGCATTTT
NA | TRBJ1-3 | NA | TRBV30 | CAWEWFFGNTIYF | TGTGCCTGGGAATGGTTTTTCGGAAACACCATATATTTT
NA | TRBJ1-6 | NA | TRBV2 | CASSKEPGSPLHF | TGTGCCAGCAGTAAAGAACCGGGGTCACCCCTCCACTTT
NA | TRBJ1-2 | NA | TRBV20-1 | CSARPVGEANYGYTF | TGCAGTGCTAGACCTGTGGGGGAAGCTAACTATGGCTACACCTTC
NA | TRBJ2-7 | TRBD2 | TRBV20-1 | CSARAAGRPSYEQYF | TGCAGTGCTAGAGCCGCCGGGAGGCCCTCCTACGAGCAGTACTTC
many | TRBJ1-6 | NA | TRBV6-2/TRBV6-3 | CASASDYSSDSPLHF | TGTGCCAGCGCCTCGGACTATAGTAGCGATTCACCCCTCCACTTT
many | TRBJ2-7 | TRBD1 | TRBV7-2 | CASNSFPGQGFEQYF | TGTGCCAGCAACTCATTCCCGGGACAGGGGTTCGAGCAGTACTTC
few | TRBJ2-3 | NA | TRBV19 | CASSGRGGDTQYF | TGTGCCAGTAGCGGGAGAGGCGGAGATACGCAGTATTTT
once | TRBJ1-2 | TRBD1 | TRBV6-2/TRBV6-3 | CASSYSEGPGQGAYNGYTF | TGTGCCAGCAGTTACTCGGAAGGCCCGGGACAGGGGGCATATAATGGCTACACCTTC
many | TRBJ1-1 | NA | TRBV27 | CASSSQGEAFF | TGTGCCAGCAGTTCCCAAGGGGAAGCTTTCTTT
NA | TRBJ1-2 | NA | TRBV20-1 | CNARDFGNYGYTF | TGCAATGCTAGAGATTTCGGAAACTATGGCTACACCTTC
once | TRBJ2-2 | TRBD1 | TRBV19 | CASSRSTGGTGELFF | TGTGCCAGTAGTAGATCGACAGGGGGCACCGGGGAGCTGTTTTTT
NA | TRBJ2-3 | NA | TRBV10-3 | CATRPPPVAVRTDTQYF | TGTGCCACCCGACCCCCTCCGGTAGCGGTTCGCACAGATACGCAGTATTTT
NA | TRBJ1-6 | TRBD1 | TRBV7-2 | CASSRQGAGIPPLHF | TGTGCCAGCAGCAGACAGGGGGCCGGGATTCCACCCCTCCACTTT
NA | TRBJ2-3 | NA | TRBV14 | CASSQVGVTDTQYF | TGTGCCAGCAGCCAGGTCGGAGTCACAGATACGCAGTATTTT
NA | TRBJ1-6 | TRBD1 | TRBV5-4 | CASSFRTGRLHF | TGTGCCAGCAGCTTTCGGACAGGCAGACTCCACTTT
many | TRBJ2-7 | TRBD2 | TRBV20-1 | CSARDKRGPYEQYF | TGCAGTGCTAGAGATAAGCGGGGTCCCTACGAGCAGTACTTC
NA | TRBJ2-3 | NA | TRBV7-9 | CASSDPAPLGLLTVDTQYF | TGTGCCAGCAGTGATCCCGCGCCCCTCGGACTCCTTACGGTGGATACGCAGTATTTT
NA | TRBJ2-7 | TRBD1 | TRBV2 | CASRPGQGTVYEQYF | TGTGCCAGCAGACCGGGACAGGGCACCGTCTACGAGCAGTACTTC
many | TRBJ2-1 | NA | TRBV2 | CASTGPTPDNEQFF | TGTGCCAGCACCGGACCCACCCCGGACAATGAGCAGTTCTTC
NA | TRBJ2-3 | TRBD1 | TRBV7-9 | CASSPRDRRSDTQYF | TGTGCCAGCAGCCCCCGGGACAGGCGGTCAGATACGCAGTATTTT
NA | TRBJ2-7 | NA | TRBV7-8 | CASSSDGPYEQYF | TGTGCCAGCAGCTCGGACGGTCCCTACGAGCAGTACTTC
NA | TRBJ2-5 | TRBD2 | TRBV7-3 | CASSSGTSGGEETQYF | TGTGCCAGCAGCTCCGGGACTAGCGGGGGGGAAGAGACCCAGTACTTC
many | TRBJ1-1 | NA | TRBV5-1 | CASRDPTMNTEAFF | TGCGCCAGCAGGGACCCCACTATGAACACTGAAGCTTTCTTT
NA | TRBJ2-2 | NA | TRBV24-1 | CATSGVPGLEAPEGELFF | TGTGCCACCAGTGGCGTTCCGGGACTGGAGGCTCCCGAAGGGGAGCTGTTTTTT
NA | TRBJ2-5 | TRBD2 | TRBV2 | CASSSGTKETQYF | TGTGCCAGCAGCAGCGGGACCAAAGAGACCCAGTACTTC